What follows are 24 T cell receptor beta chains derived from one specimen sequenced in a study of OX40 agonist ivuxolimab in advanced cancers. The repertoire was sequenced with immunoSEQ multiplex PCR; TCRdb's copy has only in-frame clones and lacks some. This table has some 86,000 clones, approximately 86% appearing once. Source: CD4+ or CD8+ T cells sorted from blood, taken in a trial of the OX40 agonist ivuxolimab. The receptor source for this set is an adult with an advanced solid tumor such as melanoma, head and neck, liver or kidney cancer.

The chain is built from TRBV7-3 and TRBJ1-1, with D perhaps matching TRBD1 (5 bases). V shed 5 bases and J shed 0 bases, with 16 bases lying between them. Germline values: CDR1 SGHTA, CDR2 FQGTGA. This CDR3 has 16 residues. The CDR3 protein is CASSLLGGAMNTEAFF. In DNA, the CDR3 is TGTGCCAGCAGCCTCCTGGGCGGGGCAATGAACACTGAAGCTTTCTTT.

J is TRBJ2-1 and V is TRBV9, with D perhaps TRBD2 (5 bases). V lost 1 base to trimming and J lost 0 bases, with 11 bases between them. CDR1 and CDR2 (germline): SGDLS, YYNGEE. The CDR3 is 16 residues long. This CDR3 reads CASSVLSGSSYNEQFF. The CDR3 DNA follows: TGTGCCAGCAGCGTACTCTCGGGGAGCTCCTACAATGAGCAGTTCTTC.

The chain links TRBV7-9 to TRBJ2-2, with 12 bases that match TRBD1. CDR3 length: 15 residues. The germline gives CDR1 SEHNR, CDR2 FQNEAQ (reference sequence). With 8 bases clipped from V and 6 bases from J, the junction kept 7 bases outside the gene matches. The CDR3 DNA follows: TGTGCCAGCGGACGGGGGACAGGGGGCCCCGGGGAGCTGTTTTTT. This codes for CASGRGTGGPGELFF.

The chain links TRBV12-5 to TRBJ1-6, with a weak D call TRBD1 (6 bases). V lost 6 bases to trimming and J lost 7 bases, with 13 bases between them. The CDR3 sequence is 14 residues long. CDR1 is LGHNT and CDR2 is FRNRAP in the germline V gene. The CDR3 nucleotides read TGTGCTAGTGGCATCGAGGGGGGGAATTCACCCCTCCACTTT. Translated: CASGIEGGNSPLHF.

DNA for the CDR3: TGTGCCTGGAAGTATCGGAGGGCAGCGAATTCACCCCTCCACTTT. Its translation: CAWKYRRAANSPLHF. The rearrangement uses TRBV30 and TRBJ1-6; D is ambiguous. Trimming shortened V by 4 bases and J by 7 bases, and 17 bases separated the two germline ends. CDR1 and CDR2 (germline): GTSNPN, SVGIG (reference sequence). This CDR3 contains 15 residues.

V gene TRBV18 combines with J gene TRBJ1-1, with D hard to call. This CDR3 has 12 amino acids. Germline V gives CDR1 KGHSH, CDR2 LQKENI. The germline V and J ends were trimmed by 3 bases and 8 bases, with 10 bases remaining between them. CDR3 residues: CASSPHAGEAFF. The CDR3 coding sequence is TGTGCCAGCTCACCGCACGCGGGGGAAGCTTTCTTT.

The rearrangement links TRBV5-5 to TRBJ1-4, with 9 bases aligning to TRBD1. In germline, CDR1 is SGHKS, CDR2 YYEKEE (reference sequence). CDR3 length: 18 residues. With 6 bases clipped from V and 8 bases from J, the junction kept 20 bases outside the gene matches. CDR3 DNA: TGTGCCAGCAACCTCGGGGGGACAGGGTCAATCCGAGGAGAAAAACTGTTTTTT. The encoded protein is CASNLGGTGSIRGEKLFF.

The CDR3 sequence is CASSLVTGGYYEQYF. The CDR3 bases are TGTGCCAGCAGCTTAGTGACAGGGGGTTACTACGAGCAGTACTTC. The rearrangement links TRBV7-8 to TRBJ2-7, with TRBD1 matching over 9 bases. The CDR3 is 15 residues long. V trimming: 1 base; J trimming: 3 bases; junction bases outside the gene matches: 4. CDR1 and CDR2 from the germline V gene are SGHVS and FQNEAQ.

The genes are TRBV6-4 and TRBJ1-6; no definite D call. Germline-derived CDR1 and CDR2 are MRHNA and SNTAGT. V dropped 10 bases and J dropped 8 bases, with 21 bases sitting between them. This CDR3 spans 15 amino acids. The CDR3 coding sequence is TGTGCCATCCCGATTGACAAAGCCTCGGATTCACCCCTCCACTTT. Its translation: CAIPIDKASDSPLHF.

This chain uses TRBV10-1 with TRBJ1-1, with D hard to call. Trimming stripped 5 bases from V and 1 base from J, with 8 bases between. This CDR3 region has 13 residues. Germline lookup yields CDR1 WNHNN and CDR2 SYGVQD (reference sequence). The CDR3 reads CASSPYRNTEAFF. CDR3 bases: TGCGCCAGCAGTCCTTACCGGAACACTGAAGCTTTCTTT.

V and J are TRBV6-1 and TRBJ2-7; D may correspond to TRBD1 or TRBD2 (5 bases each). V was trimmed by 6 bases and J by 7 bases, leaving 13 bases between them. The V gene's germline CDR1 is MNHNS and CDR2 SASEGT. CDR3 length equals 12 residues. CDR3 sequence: CASRDGAGEQYF. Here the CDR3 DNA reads TGTGCCAGCAGGGACGGGGCTGGGGAGCAGTACTTC.

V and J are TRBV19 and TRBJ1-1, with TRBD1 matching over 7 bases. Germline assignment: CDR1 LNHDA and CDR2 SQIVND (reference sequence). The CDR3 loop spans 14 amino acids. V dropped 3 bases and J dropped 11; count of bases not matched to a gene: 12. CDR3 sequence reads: CASSMGLTGEQAFF. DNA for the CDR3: TGTGCCAGTAGTATGGGACTCACAGGGGAACAGGCTTTCTTT.

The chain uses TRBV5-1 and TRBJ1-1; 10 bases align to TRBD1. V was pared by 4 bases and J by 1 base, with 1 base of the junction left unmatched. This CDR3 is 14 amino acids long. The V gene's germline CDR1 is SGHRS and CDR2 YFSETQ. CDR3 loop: CASSRTGGNTEAFF. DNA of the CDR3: TGCGCCAGCAGCCGGACAGGGGGGAACACTGAAGCTTTCTTT. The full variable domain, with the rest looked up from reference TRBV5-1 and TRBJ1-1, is KAGVTQTPRYLIKTRGQQVTLSCSPISGHRSVSWYQQTPGQGLQFLFEYFSETQRNKGNFPGRFSGRQFSNSRSEMNVSTLELGDSALYLCASSRTGGNTEAFFGQGTRLTVV.

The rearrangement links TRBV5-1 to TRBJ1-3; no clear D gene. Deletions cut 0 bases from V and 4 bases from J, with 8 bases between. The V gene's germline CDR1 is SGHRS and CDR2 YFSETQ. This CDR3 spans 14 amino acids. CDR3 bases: TGCGCCAGCAGCTTGGACAGCATGGGAAACACCATATATTTT. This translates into CASSLDSMGNTIYF.

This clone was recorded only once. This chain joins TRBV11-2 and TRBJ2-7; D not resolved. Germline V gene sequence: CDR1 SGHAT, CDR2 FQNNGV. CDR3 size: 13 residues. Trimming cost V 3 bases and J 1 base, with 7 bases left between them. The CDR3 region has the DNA TGTGCCAGCAGCTTTTCAGGATCCTACGAGCAGTACTTC. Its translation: CASSFSGSYEQYF.

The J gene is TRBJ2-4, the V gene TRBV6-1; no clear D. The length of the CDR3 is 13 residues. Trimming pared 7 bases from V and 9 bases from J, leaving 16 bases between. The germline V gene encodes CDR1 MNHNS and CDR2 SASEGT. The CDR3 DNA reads TGTGCCAGCATCGAGGAAATTGAAGGCATTCAGTACTTC. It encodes CASIEEIEGIQYF.

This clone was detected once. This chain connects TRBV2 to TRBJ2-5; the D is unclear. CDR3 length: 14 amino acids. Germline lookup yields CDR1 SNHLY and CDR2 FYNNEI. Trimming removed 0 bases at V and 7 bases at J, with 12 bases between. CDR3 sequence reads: CASSEARSTGTQYF. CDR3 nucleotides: TGTGCCAGCAGTGAAGCCAGGTCTACGGGGACCCAGTACTTC.

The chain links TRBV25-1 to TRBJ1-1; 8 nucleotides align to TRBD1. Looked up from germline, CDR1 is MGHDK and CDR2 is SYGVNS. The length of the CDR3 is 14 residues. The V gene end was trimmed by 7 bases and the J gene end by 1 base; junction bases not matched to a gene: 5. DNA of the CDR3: TGTGCCAGCAAAGCCGACAGGGGGAACACTGAAGCTTTCTTT. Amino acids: CASKADRGNTEAFF.

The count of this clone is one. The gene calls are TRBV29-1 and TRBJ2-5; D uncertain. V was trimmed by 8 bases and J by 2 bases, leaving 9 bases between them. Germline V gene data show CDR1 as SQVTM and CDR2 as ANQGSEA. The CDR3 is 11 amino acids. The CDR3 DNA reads TGCAGCATGAGCGCTCAAGAGACCCAGTACTTC. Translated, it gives CSMSAQETQYF.

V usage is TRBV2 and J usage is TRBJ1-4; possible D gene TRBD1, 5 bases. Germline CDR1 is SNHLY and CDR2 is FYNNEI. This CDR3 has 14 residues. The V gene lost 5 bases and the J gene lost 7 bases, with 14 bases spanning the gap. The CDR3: CASSYGGIREKLFF. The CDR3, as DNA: TGTGCCAGCAGTTACGGGGGGATTCGTGAAAAACTGTTTTTT.

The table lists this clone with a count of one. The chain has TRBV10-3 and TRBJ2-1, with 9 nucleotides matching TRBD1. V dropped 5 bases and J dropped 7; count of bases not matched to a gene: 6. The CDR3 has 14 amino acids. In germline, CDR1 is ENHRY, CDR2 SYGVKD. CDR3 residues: CAISKGQGGNEQFF. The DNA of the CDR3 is TGTGCCATCAGTAAGGGACAGGGTGGGAATGAGCAGTTCTTC.

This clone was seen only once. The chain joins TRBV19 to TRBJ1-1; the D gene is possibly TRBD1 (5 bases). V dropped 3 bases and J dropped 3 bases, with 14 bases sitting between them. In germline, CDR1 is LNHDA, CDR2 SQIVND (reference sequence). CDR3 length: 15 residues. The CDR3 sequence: CASSIRENTDTEAFF. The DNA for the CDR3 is TGTGCCAGTAGTATCAGGGAAAACACTGACACTGAAGCTTTCTTT.

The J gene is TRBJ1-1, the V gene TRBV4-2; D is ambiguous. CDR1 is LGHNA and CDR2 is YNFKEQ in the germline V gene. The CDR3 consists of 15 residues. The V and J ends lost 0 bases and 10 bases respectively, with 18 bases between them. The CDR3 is CASSQDGNYPLRAFF. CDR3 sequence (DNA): TGTGCCAGCAGCCAAGATGGTAACTACCCCCTTCGAGCTTTCTTT.

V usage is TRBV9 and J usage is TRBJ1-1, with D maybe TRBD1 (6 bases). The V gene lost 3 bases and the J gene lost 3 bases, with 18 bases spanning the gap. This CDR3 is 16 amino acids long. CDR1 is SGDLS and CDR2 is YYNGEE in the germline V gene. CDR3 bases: TGTGCCAGCAGCGCCCACGGGGGCCCCTTAGACACTGAAGCTTTCTTT. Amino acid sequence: CASSAHGGPLDTEAFF. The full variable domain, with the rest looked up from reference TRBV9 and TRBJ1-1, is DSGVTQTPKHLITATGQRVTLRCSPRSGDLSVYWYQQSLDQGLQFLIQYYNGEERAKGNILERFSAQQFPDLHSELNLSSLELGDSALYFCASSAHGGPLDTEAFFGQGTRLTVV.